This TCR beta chain was profiled in a study of T cells in Graves' hyperthyroidism and ophthalmopathy. General observations from the study: Most thyroid clonotypes expanded above 0.001 were also detected in blood.

Germline V CDR1 and CDR2: SEHNR, FQNEAQ (reference sequence). CDR3 length equals 14 residues. The V gene lost 1 base and the J gene lost 5 bases, with 9 bases spanning the gap. There were TCR beta CDR3 regions amplified from RNA transcripts. First-round RT-PCR of the TCR CDR3 relied on the HTBI primer set. Via MiXCR, TCRdb re-called the multiplex PCR reads, giving one row per CDR3 protein. In the table there are approximately 620,000 distinct CDR3 sequences, approximately 16% of which are singletons. The sample holds a few counts of this clonotype. Its target is unknown. Ophthalmopathy patients had moderate-to-severe active disease, CAS ≥3, NOSPECS ≥4, and disease duration under 3 months. On the basis of clinical symptoms, serum thyroxine and TRAb, thyroid ultrasound and orbital computed tomography, diagnoses were made. Fresh peripheral blood, around 11 ml of it, supplied the PBMCs.

The receptor comes from a woman aged 35 to 49 with Graves' ophthalmopathy. The V call is TRBV7-9, the J call TRBJ2-1; D uncertain. The sequencing input was blood. The CDR3 sequence is CASSLVVGNNEQFF. The CDR3 nucleotides are TGTGCCAGCAGCTTAGTTGTCGGAAACAATGAGCAGTTCTTC.